These 28 T cell receptor beta chains were all obtained from the same sample, sequenced in a study of T cells in Graves' hyperthyroidism and ophthalmopathy. It was RNA transcripts that yielded the amplified TCR beta CDR3 regions. In the first-round RT-PCR of the TCR CDR3, the HTBI primer set was used. TCRdb re-derived calls from the multiplex PCR reads in MiXCR, one entry per CDR3 protein. The sample contains approximately 600,000 distinct CDR3 sequences, 14% to 15% of which appear only once. The sample consisted of blood. Every receptor here comes from a woman in her thirties or forties with Graves' ophthalmopathy.

This clonotype was counted ten times or more. The chain links TRBV7-8 to TRBJ2-7; D might be TRBD2 (5 bases). Germline V CDR1 and CDR2: SGHVS, FQNEAQ. There are 15 residues in the CDR3. Trimming stripped 5 bases from V and 2 bases from J, with 16 bases between. The CDR3 DNA reads as TGTGCCAGCAGCCCCGCCCGTGGGAGTACCTACGAGCAGTACTTC. It encodes CASSPARGSTYEQYF.

V and J are TRBV6-5 and TRBJ1-6; D uncertain. Deletions cut 2 bases from V and 8 bases from J, with 1 base between. The germline V gene encodes CDR1 MNHEY and CDR2 SVGAGI. The CDR3 runs 11 residues. The CDR3 is CASSYDSPLHF. DNA of the CDR3: TGTGCCAGCAGTTACGATTCACCCCTCCACTTT.

This clonotype was seen ten or more times. The rearrangement uses TRBV9 and TRBJ2-7; D gene unclear. This CDR3 comprises 15 residues. Germline CDR1 SGDLS, CDR2 YYNGEE. V was shortened by 0 bases and J by 3 bases, with 13 bases between the two germline ends. The CDR3 DNA is TGTGCCAGCAGCGTAGCGGGCGCAGATTACTACGAGCAGTACTTC. It yields the protein CASSVAGADYYEQYF.

This clonotype was counted many times. The chain has TRBV7-2 and TRBJ1-1; 11 nucleotides line up with TRBD1. Germline V gene lookup returns CDR1 SGHTA and CDR2 FQGNSA. This CDR3 comprises 18 residues. J was trimmed by 6 bases and V by 4 bases; bases with no gene match: 16. The CDR3 reads CASSSALSWGTGGPEAFF. CDR3 in DNA: TGTGCCAGCAGCTCGGCGCTTAGTTGGGGGACAGGGGGACCTGAAGCTTTCTTT.

In this sample, this clonotype turned up many times. The CDR3 loop reads CSASPGAFPEAFF. CDR3 coding DNA: TGCAGTGCTAGCCCCGGGGCATTTCCAGAAGCTTTCTTT. The rearrangement links TRBV20-1 to TRBJ1-1; weak D call: TRBD1 (5 bases). CDR3 size: 13 residues. Germline assignment: CDR1 DFQATT and CDR2 SNEGSKA (reference sequence). Trimming shortened V by 3 bases and J by 8 bases, and 16 bases separated the two germline ends.

This clonotype occurred many times. V is TRBV11-1 and J is TRBJ1-1; maybe TRBD1 (5 bases). This CDR3 has 17 residues. V was cut by 0 bases and J by 3 bases, with 17 bases left in between. Germline V gives CDR1 SGHAT, CDR2 FQDESV (reference sequence). The CDR3 reads CASSLAAGGWGYTEAFF. For the CDR3, the DNA is TGTGCCAGCAGCTTAGCGGCAGGTGGTTGGGGGTACACTGAAGCTTTCTTT. The variable domain in full, with the rest retrieved from reference TRBV11-1 and TRBJ1-1, is EAEVAQSPRYKITEKSQAVAFWCDPISGHATLYWYRQILGQGPELLVQFQDESVVDDSQLPKDRFSAERLKGVDSTLKIQPAELGDSAMYLCASSLAAGGWGYTEAFFGQGTRLTVV.

This clonotype was recorded many times. The chain is built from TRBV5-6 and TRBJ2-5; TRBD2 agrees at 15 bases. V shed 5 bases and J 0 bases; nucleotides not matched to a gene: 8. Germline V gene lookup returns CDR1 SGHDT and CDR2 YYEEEE. The CDR3 runs 18 residues. The CDR3 nucleotides are TGTGCCAGCAGTTCTGGACTAGCGGGAGGGAGGTACCAAGAGACCCAGTACTTC. As protein: CASSSGLAGGRYQETQYF.

The rearrangement links TRBV12-3 or TRBV12-4 to TRBJ1-5; the D is unclear. The ends were cut back, 3 bases at V and 7 bases at J, with 16 bases in the middle. The CDR3 is made up of 15 amino acids. The CDR3 here is CASSLLNPPTQPQHF. In DNA, the CDR3 is TGTGCCAGCAGTTTGTTGAACCCACCCACACAGCCCCAGCATTTT.

At least ten counts were recorded for this clonotype. The rearrangement joins TRBV30 to TRBJ2-6; D gene uncertain. Trimming removed 2 bases at V and 1 base at J, with 6 bases between. The CDR3 loop spans 14 amino acids. Germline V CDR1 and CDR2: GTSNPN, SVGIG (reference sequence). CDR3 region: CAWSLGSGANVLTF. CDR3 DNA sequence: TGTGCCTGGAGTCTGGGTTCTGGGGCCAACGTCCTGACTTTC.

This clonotype was picked up many times. This chain links TRBV28 with TRBJ2-5, with D possibly TRBD2 on 6 matching bases. Germline V gene sequence: CDR1 MDHEN, CDR2 SYDVKM. V was trimmed by 5 bases and J by 4 bases, leaving 26 bases between them. The CDR3 is 18 residues long. CDR3 sequence (DNA): TGTGCCAGCAGTGGGAGGTCCCCGCTACAGGTGGCGGGAGAGACCCAGTACTTC. Translation gives CASSGRSPLQVAGETQYF. Complete variable domain (other parts from reference TRBV28 and TRBJ2-5): DVKVTQSSRYLVKRTGEKVFLECVQDMDHENMFWYRQDPGLGLRLIYFSYDVKMKEKGDIPEGYSVSREKKERFSLILESASTNQTSMYLCASSGRSPLQVAGETQYFGPGTRLLVL.

This clonotype was found many times. The rearrangement links TRBV20-1 to TRBJ1-1, with D unclear. This CDR3 has 10 amino acids. Trimming removed 2 bases from V and 5 bases from J, with 3 bases in between. CDR1 and CDR2 from the germline V gene are DFQATT and SNEGSKA (reference sequence). CDR3: CSARSTEAFF. In nucleotides, the CDR3 is TGCAGTGCTAGAAGTACTGAAGCTTTCTTT.

The chain carries TRBV29-1 and TRBJ2-2, with TRBD2 matching 7 bases. Trimming removed 7 bases from V and 4 bases from J; junction bases left unmatched: 9. CDR1 is SQVTM and CDR2 is ANQGSEA in the germline V gene. This CDR3 comprises 14 residues. The CDR3 reads CSALLAPRTGELFF. The DNA for the CDR3 is TGCAGCGCCCTACTAGCGCCCCGCACCGGGGAGCTGTTTTTT.

This clonotype came up a few times. The chain joins TRBV5-1 to TRBJ2-7; D not resolved. Germline V lookup: CDR1 SGHRS, CDR2 YFSETQ. The CDR3 spans 15 residues. V lost 0 bases, J lost 0 bases, and 10 bases lay in between. The CDR3 coding sequence is TGCGCCAGCAGCTTGGAGGACCTGAGCTCCTACGAGCAGTACTTC. It codes for CASSLEDLSSYEQYF.

The chain employs TRBV3-1 and TRBJ1-2, with D unclear. Deletions cut 5 bases from V and 6 bases from J, with 10 bases between. The germline V gene encodes CDR1 LGHDT and CDR2 YNNKEL (reference sequence). CDR3 length: 12 residues. CDR3 sequence reads: CASSELDHGYTF. CDR3 DNA: TGTGCCAGCAGCGAACTGGACCATGGCTACACCTTC.

This clonotype was observed a handful of times. This rearrangement joins TRBV6-2 or TRBV6-3 to TRBJ2-3; 12 nucleotides align to TRBD2. From germline, CDR1 is MNHEY and CDR2 SVGEGT. With V trimmed by 0 bases and J by 5 bases, 6 bases remained unmatched. CDR3 size: 17 residues. This CDR3 reads CASSYSRLAGVGDTQYF. CDR3 in DNA: TGTGCCAGCAGTTACTCAAGACTAGCGGGAGTAGGAGATACGCAGTATTTT.

This clonotype occurred many times. This sequence joins TRBV29-1 and TRBJ1-5; maybe TRBD1 (5 bases). The CDR3 totals 14 residues. The germline V and J ends were trimmed by 6 bases and 0 bases, with 12 bases remaining between them. Germline loops: CDR1 SQVTM, CDR2 ANQGSEA. CDR3 protein: CSVGGEGSNQPQHF. The CDR3 DNA sequence: TGCAGCGTAGGAGGGGAAGGTAGCAATCAGCCCCAGCATTTT.

This clonotype was seen at least ten times. V is TRBV24-1 and J is TRBJ2-2; D is perhaps TRBD1 (5 bases). This CDR3 contains 13 residues. V dropped 7 bases and J dropped 3 bases, with 8 bases sitting between them. Germline V CDR1 and CDR2: KGHDR, SFDVKD. This CDR3 is CATRDRYTGELFF. CDR3 sequence (DNA): TGTGCCACCAGAGACAGATACACCGGGGAGCTGTTTTTT.

The chain links TRBV12-3 or TRBV12-4 to TRBJ1-2; D is perhaps TRBD1 (6 bases). The V and J ends lost 5 bases and 3 bases respectively, with 13 bases between them. The CDR3 consists of 14 residues. The CDR3 sequence is CASSPQAGDYGYTF. CDR3 nucleotide sequence: TGTGCCAGCAGTCCCCAGGCAGGGGACTATGGCTACACCTTC.

The chain carries TRBV6-2 or TRBV6-3 and TRBJ1-2, with TRBD1 matching over 7 bases. The CDR3 length is 14 residues. V dropped 4 bases and J dropped 7; count of bases not matched to a gene: 9. CDR1 MNHEY and CDR2 SVGEGT come from the germline V gene. CDR3 DNA sequence: TGTGCCAGCAGTTCCCGGGACAGCGTACGTGGCTACACCTTC. Amino acids: CASSSRDSVRGYTF.

In this sample, this clonotype turned up many times. In DNA, the CDR3 is TGTGCCAGCAGCCACACACCGACGGGGATGAACACTGAAGCTTTCTTT. Its translation: CASSHTPTGMNTEAFF. The V gene is TRBV4-2, the J gene TRBJ1-1; D unclear. The V gene's germline CDR1 is LGHNA and CDR2 YNFKEQ. CDR3 size: 16 residues. V was clipped by 3 bases and J by 0 bases, with 14 bases between them.

This clonotype was found many times. This chain links TRBV29-1 with TRBJ1-2; D is uncertain. The CDR3 contains 13 residues. V lost 4 bases and J 4 bases, leaving 13 bases between the germline ends. Germline V lookup: CDR1 SQVTM, CDR2 ANQGSEA. The CDR3 loop reads CSVARESGYGYTF. In DNA form, the CDR3 reads TGCAGCGTTGCCCGGGAGTCAGGCTATGGCTACACCTTC. The full variable domain, its missing parts supplied by reference TRBV29-1 and TRBJ1-2, is SAVISQKPSRDICQRGTSLTIQCQVDSQVTMMFWYRQQPGQSLTLIATANQGSEATYESGFVIDKFPISRPNLTFSTLTVSNMSPEDSSIYLCSVARESGYGYTFGSGTRLTVV.

This clonotype was seen at least ten times. The rearrangement uses TRBV12-3 or TRBV12-4 and TRBJ2-6; 8 nucleotides agree with TRBD2. CDR3 length equals 19 residues. The V gene end was trimmed by 3 bases and the J gene end by 0 bases; junction bases not matched to a gene: 10. CDR3 coding DNA: TGTGCCAGCAGTTTGCCAGCGGGAGACCGAACCTCTGGGGCCAACGTCCTGACTTTC. Translating gives CASSLPAGDRTSGANVLTF.

This clonotype was seen many times. The chain links TRBV7-2 to TRBJ2-2; no reliable D call. Trimming took 8 bases from V and 0 from J, leaving 7 bases between them. CDR3 length equals 13 residues. CDR1 SGHTA and CDR2 FQGNSA come from the germline V gene. The CDR3 DNA is TGTGCCAGCGCCGTAACGAACACCGGGGAGCTGTTTTTT. Translated: CASAVTNTGELFF. Variable domain in full (rest from reference TRBV7-2 and TRBJ2-2): GAGVSQSPSNKVTEKGKDVELRCDPISGHTALYWYRQSLGQGLEFLIYFQGNSAPDKSGLPSDRFSAERTGGSVSTLTIQRTQQEDSAVYLCASAVTNTGELFFGEGSRLTVL.

This clonotype was counted only a few times. The chain has TRBV30 and TRBJ2-2; D unresolved. The CDR3 is 14 residues long. V lost 3 bases, J lost 1 base, and 9 bases lay in between. Germline V gene data show CDR1 as GTSNPN and CDR2 as SVGIG (reference sequence). The CDR3 loop reads CAWRTRKNTGELFF. The CDR3 coding sequence is TGTGCCTGGAGAACACGGAAGAACACCGGGGAGCTGTTTTTT.

This clonotype has at least ten counts. The V call is TRBV6-2 or TRBV6-3, the J call TRBJ2-7; D might be TRBD2 (5 bases). With 6 bases removed from V and 3 bases from J, the gap between germline ends came to 15 bases. The CDR3 sequence is 14 residues long. CDR1 and CDR2 (germline): MNHEY, SVGEGT. The CDR3 sequence is CASRSTVDFYEQYF. As DNA, the CDR3 is TGTGCCAGCAGGTCCACAGTGGACTTCTACGAGCAGTACTTC.

This clonotype was detected ten times or more. The chain employs TRBV7-2 and TRBJ2-7, with 7 bases matching TRBD2. V was pared by 1 base and J by 2 bases, with 8 bases of the junction left unmatched. The CDR3 totals 16 residues. Germline V gene data show CDR1 as SGHTA and CDR2 as FQGNSA. The CDR3 DNA follows: TGTGCCAGCAGCTTAGGTTCTGGCGGGGGAACCTACGAGCAGTACTTC. Amino acid sequence: CASSLGSGGGTYEQYF.

The chain links TRBV19 to TRBJ2-7, with D possibly being TRBD2 (5 bases). This CDR3 is built from 14 residues. Trimming took off 3 bases at V and 5 bases at J, with 14 bases between the two ends. Per the germline V gene, CDR1 is LNHDA and CDR2 is SQIVND (reference sequence). CDR3 in amino acids: CASSMSGIPNEQYF. The DNA for the CDR3 is TGTGCCAGTAGTATGTCCGGGATCCCAAACGAGCAGTACTTC. The full variable domain, rest sourced from reference TRBV19 and TRBJ2-7, is DGGITQSPKYLFRKEGQNVTLSCEQNLNHDAMYWYRQDPGQGLRLIYYSQIVNDFQKGDIAEGYSVSREKKESFPLTVTSAQKNPTAFYLCASSMSGIPNEQYFGPGTRLTVT.

V gene TRBV27 combines with J gene TRBJ2-5, with D perhaps matching TRBD2 (6 bases). The CDR3 loop spans 15 amino acids. The germline V and J ends were trimmed by 7 bases and 5 bases, with 20 bases remaining between them. The germline gives CDR1 MNHEY, CDR2 SMNVEV (reference sequence). CDR3 bases: TGTGCCAGCAAGAGGCGGGACTCGCCTGGTGAGACCCAGTACTTC. This encodes CASKRRDSPGETQYF.